Sequencing of this T cell receptor beta chain was carried out in a study of T cell responses to AZD1222 COVID-19 vaccine. Whole-study findings and limits: Seropositive AZD1222 recipients at baseline numbered only five to seven. Donors were largely white British and mainly female; clonal diversity was possibly underestimated. The reported proportion of spike-specific TCRs targeting unmutated variant regions was nearly half.

Using immunoSEQ multiplex PCR, the repertoire was profiled, and TCRdb retains in-frame clones only, with some absent. Of about 150,000 clones listed, about 90% were seen once; the top ten hold 5% to 6%. The CDR3 is 11 residues long. Regarding this clone: Its target is unknown.

The origin of this receptor is an adult in good health. Sample: peripheral blood, taken on day 0 of MenACWY control vaccination. This chain uses TRBV12-1 with TRBJ1-2; the DNA was not compared with TRBD1, the D call given in the table. TRBV12-1 is annotated as a pseudogene. DNA of the CDR3: TGTGCCAGCAGGACGATAGGGGTCAACACCTTC. Its translation is CASRTIGVNTF.